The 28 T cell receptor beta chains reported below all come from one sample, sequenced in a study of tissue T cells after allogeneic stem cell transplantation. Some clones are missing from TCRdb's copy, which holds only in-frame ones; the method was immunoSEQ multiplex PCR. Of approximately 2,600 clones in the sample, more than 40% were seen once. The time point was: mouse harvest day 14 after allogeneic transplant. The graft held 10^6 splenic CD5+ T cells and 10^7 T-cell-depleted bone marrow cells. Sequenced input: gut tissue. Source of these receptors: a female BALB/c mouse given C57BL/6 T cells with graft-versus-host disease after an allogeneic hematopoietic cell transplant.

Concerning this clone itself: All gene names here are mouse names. The covered CDR3 bases are TGTGCCAGCAGTCTGGGAGATGCAAACACCGGGCAGCTCTAC. Protein product: CASSLGDANTGQLY. The full CDR3 protein reads CASSLGDANTGQLYF. The gene calls are TRBV19 and TRBJ2-2, with D possibly TRBD2 on 5 matching bases. The sequence runs out 1 residue before the end of the CDR3; the remainder is reconstructed from the germline J gene. The CDR3 contains 15 residues. V lost 4 bases and J lost 0, with 10 bases in between. Germline CDR1 and CDR2: FNHDT and SITEND (reference sequence).

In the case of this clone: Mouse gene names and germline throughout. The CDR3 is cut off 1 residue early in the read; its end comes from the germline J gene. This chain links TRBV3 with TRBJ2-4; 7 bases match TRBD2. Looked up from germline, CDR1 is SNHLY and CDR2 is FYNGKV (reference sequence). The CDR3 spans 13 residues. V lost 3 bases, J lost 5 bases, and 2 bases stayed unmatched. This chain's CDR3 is CASSLGGGNTLYF. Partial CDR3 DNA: TGTGCCAGCAGCTTGGGGGGGGGAAACACCTTGTAC.

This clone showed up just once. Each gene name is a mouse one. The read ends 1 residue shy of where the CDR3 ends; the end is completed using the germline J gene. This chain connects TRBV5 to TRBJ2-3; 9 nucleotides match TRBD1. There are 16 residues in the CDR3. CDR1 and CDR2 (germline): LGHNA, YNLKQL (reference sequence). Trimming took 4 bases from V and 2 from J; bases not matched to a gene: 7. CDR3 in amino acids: CASSLIGTGFAETLYF. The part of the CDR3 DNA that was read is TGTGCCAGCAGCCTTATCGGGACAGGGTTTGCAGAAACGCTGTAT.

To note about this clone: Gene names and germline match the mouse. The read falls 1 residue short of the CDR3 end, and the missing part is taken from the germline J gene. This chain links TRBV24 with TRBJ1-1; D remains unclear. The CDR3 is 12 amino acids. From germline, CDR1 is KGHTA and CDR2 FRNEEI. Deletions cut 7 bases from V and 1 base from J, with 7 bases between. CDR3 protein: CASKQKNTEVFF. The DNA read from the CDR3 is TGTGCCAGCAAGCAGAAAAACACAGAAGTCTTC.

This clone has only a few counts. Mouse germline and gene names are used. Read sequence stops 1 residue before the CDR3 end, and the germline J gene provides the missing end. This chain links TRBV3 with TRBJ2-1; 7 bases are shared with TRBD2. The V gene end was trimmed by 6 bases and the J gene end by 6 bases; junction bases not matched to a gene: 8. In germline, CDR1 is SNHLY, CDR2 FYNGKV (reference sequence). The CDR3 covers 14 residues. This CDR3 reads CASRPDWASAEQFF. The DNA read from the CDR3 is TGTGCCAGCAGACCTGACTGGGCTTCTGCTGAGCAGTTC.

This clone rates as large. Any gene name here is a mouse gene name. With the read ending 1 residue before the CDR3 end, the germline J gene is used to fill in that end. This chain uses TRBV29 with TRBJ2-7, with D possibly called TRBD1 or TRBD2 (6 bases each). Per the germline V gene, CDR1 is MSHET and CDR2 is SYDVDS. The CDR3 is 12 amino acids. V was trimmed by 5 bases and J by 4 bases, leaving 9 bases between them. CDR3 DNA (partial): TGTGCTAGCAGTGGGGGCCAATATGAACAGTAC. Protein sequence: CASSGGQYEQY. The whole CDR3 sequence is CASSGGQYEQYF.

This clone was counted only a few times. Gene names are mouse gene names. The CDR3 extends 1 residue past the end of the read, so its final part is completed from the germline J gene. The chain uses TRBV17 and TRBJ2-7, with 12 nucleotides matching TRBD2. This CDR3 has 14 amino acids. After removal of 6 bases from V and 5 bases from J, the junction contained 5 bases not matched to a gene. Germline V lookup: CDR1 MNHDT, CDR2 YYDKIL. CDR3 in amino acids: CASRVRDWGDEQYF. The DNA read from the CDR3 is TGTGCTAGCAGAGTCCGGGACTGGGGGGATGAACAGTAC. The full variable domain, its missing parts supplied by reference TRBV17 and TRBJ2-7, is DTTVKQNPRYKLARVGKPVNLICSQTMNHDTMYWYQKKPNQAPKLLLFYYDKILNREADTFEKFQSSRPNNSFCSLYIGSAGLEYSAMYLCASRVRDWGDEQYFGPGTRLTVL.

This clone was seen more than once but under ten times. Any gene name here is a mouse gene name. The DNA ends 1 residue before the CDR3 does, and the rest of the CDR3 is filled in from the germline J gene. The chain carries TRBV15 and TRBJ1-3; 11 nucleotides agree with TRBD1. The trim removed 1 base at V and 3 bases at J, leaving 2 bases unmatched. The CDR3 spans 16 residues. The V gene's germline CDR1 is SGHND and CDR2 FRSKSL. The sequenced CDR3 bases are TGTGCCAGCAGTTTAGGGACAGGGGGCGGTGGAAATACGCTCTAT. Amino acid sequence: CASSLGTGGGGNTLY. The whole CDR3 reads CASSLGTGGGGNTLYF.

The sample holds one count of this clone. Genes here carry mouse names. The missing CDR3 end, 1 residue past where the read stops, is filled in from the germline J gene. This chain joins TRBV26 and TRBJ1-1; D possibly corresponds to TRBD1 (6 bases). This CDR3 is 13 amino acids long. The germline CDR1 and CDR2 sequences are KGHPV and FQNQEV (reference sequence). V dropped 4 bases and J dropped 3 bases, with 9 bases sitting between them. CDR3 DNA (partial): TGTGCCAGCAGTCCGAGGGGGGACACAGAAGTCTTC. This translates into CASSPRGDTEVF. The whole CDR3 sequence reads CASSPRGDTEVFF.

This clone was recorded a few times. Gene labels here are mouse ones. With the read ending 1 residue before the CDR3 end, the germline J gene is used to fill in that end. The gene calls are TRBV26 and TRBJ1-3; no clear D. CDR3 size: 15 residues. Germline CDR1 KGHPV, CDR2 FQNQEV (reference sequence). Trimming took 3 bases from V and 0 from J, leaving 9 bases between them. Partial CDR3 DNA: TGTGCCAGCAGTCTTCTGCCAGCTTCTGGAAATACGCTCTAT. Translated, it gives CASSLLPASGNTLY. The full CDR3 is CASSLLPASGNTLYF.

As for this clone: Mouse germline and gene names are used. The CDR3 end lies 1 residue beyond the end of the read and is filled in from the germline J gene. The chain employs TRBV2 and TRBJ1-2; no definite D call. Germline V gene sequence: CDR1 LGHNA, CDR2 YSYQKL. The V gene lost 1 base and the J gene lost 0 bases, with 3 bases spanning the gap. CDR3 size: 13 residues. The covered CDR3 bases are TGTGCCAGCAGCCAAGCCGCAAACTCCGACTACACC. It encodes CASSQAANSDYT. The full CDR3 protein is CASSQAANSDYTF.

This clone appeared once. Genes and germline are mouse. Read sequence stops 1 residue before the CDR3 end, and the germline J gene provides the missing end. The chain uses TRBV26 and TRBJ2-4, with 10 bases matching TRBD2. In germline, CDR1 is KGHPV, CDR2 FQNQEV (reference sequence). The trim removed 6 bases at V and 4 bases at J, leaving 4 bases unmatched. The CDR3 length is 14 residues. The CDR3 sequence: CASSPTGGENTLYF. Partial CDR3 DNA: TGTGCCAGCAGCCCCACTGGGGGGGAAAACACCTTGTAC.

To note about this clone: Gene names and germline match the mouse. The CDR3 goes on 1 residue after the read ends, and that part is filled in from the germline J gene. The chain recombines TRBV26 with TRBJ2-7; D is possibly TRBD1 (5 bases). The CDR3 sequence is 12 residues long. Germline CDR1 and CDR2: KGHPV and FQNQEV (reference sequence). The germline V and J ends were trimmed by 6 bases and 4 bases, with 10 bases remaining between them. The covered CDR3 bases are TGTGCCAGCAGCCTAGACAGATATGAACAGTAC. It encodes CASSLDRYEQY. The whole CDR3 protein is CASSLDRYEQYF.

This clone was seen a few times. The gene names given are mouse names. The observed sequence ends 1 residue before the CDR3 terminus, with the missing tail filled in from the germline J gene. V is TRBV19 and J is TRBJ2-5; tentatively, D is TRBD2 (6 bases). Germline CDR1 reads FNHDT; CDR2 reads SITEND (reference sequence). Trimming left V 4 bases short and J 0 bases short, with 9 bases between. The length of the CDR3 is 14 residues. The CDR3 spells CASSPGVNQDTQYF. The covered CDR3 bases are TGTGCCAGCAGTCCTGGGGTTAACCAAGACACCCAGTAC.

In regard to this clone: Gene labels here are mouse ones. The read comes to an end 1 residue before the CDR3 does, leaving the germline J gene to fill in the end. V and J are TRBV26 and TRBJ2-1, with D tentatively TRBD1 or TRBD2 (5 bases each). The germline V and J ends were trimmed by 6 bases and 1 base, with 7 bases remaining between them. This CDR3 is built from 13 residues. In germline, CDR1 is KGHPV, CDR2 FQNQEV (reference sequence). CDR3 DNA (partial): TGTGCCAGCAGGAGGGACAACTATGCTGAGCAGTTC. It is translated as CASRRDNYAEQF. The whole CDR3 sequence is CASRRDNYAEQFF.

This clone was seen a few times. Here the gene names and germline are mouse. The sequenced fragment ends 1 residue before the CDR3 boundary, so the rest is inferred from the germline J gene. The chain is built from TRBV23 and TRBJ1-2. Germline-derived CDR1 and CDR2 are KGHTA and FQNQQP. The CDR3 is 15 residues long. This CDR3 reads CSSSQSTGANSDYTF. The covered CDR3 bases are TGCTCCAGCAGTCAATCGACGGGGGCAAACTCCGACTACACC.

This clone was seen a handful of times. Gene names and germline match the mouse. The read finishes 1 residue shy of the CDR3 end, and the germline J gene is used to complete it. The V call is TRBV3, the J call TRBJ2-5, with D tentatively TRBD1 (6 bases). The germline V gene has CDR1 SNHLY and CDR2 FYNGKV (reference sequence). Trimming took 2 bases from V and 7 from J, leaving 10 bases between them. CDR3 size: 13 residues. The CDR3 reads CASSLQGRNTQYF. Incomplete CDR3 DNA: TGTGCCAGCAGCTTACAGGGGAGGAACACCCAGTAC. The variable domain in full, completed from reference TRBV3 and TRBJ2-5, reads GPKVLQIPSHQIIDMGQMVTLNCDPVSNHLYFYWYKQILGQQMEFLVNFYNGKVMEKSKLFKDQFSVERPDGSYFTLKIQPTALEDSAVYFCASSLQGRNTQYFGPGTRLLVL.

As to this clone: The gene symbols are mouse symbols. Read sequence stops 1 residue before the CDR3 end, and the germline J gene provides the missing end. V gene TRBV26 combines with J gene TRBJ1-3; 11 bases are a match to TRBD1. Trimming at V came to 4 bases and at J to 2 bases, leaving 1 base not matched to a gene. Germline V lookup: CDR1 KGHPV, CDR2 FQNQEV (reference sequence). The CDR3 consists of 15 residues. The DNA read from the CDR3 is TGTGCCAGCAGTCCGGGACAGGGGGCTGGAAATACGCTCTAT. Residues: CASSPGQGAGNTLY. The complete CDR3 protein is CASSPGQGAGNTLYF.

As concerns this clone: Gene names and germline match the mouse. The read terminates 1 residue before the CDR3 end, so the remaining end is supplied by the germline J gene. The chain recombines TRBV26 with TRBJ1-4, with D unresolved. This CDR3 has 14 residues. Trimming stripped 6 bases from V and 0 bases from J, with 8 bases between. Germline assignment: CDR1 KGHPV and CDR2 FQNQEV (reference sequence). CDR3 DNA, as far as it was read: TGTGCCAGCAGCCCCGGGATTTCCAACGAAAGATTATTT. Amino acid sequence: CASSPGISNERLF. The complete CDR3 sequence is CASSPGISNERLFF.

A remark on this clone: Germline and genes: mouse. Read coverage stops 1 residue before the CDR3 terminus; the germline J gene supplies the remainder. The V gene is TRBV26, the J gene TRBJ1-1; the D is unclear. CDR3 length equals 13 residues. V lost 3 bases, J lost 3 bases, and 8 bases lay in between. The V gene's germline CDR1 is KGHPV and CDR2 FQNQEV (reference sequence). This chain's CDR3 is CASSLSQDTEVFF. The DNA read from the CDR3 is TGTGCCAGCAGTCTCTCGCAGGACACAGAAGTCTTC. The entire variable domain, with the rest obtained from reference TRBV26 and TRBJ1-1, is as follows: NSKVIQTPRYLVKGQGQKAKMRCIPEKGHPVVFWYQQNKNNEFKFLINFQNQEVLQQIDMTEKRFSAECPSNSPCSLEIQSSEAGDSALYLCASSLSQDTEVFFGKGTRLTVV.

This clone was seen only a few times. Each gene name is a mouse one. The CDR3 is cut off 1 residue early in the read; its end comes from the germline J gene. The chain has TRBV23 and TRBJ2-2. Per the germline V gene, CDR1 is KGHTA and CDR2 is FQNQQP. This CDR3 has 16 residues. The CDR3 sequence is CSSSQGPRANTGQLYF. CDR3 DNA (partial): TGCTCCAGCAGTCAGGGGCCGCGGGCAAACACCGGGCAGCTCTAC. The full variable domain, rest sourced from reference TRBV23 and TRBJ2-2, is DAAVTQKPRYLIKMKGQEAEMKCIPEKGHTAVFWYQQKQSKELKFLIYFQNQQPLDQIDMVKERFSAVCPSSSLCSLGIRTCEAEDSALYLCSSSQGPRANTGQLYFGEGSKLTVL.

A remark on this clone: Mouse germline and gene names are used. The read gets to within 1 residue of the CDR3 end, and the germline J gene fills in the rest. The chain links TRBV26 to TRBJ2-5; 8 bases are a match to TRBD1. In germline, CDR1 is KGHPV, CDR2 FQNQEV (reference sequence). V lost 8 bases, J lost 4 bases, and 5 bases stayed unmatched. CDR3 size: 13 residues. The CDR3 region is CASLTGEKDTQYF. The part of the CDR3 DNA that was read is TGTGCCAGCTTGACAGGGGAGAAAGACACCCAGTAC.

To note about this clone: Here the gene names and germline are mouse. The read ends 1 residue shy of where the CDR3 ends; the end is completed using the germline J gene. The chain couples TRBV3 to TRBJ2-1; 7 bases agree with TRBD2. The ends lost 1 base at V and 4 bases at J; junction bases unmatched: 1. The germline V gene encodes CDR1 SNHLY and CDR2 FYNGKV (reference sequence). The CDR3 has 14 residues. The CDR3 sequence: CASSLDGGYAEQFF. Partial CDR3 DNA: TGTGCCAGCAGCTTAGATGGGGGGTATGCTGAGCAGTTC.

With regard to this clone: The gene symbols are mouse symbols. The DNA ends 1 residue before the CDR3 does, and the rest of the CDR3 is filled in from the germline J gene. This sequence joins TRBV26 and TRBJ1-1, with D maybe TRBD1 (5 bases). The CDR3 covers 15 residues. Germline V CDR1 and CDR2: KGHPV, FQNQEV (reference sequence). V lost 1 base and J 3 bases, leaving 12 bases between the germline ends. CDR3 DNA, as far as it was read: TGTGCCAGCAGTCTGTGGGGGGGTTGGGACACAGAAGTCTTC. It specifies CASSLWGGWDTEVF. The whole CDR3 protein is CASSLWGGWDTEVFF.

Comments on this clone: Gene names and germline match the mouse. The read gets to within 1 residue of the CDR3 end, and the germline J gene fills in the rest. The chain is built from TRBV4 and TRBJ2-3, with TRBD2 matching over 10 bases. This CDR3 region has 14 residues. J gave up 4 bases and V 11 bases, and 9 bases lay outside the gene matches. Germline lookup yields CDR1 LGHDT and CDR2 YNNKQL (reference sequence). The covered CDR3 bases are TGTGCCCCAAACTGGGGGGGGCGCACAGAAACGCTGTAT. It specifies CAPNWGGRTETLY. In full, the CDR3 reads CAPNWGGRTETLYF. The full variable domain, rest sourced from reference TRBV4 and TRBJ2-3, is ETAVFQTPNYHVTQVGNEVSFNCKQTLGHDTMYWYKQDSKKLLKIMFSYNNKQLIVNETVPRRFSPQSSDKAHLNLRIKSVEPEDSAVYLCAPNWGGRTETLYFGSGTRLTVL.

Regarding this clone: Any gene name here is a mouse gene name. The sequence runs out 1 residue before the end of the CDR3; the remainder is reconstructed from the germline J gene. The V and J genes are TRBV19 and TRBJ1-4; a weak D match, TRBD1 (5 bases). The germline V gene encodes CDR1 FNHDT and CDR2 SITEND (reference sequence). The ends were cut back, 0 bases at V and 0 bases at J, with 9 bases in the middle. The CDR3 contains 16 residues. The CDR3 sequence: CASSIGTIVSNERLFF. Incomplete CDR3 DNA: TGTGCCAGCAGTATAGGGACAATTGTTTCCAACGAAAGATTATTT.

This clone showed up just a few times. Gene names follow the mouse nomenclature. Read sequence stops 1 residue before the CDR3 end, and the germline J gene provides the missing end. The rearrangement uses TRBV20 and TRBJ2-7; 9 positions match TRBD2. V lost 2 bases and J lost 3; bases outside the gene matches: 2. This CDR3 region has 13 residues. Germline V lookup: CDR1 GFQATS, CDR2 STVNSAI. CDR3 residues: CGARTGGYYEQYF. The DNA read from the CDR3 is TGTGGTGCTAGGACTGGGGGGTACTATGAACAGTAC.

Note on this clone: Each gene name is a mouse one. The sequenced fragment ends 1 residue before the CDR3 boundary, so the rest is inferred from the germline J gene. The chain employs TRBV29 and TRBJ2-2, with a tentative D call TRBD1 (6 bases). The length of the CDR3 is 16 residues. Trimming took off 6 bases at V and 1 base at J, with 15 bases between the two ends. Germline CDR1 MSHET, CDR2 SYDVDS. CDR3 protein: CASSPLRDKNTGQLYF. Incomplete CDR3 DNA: TGTGCTAGCAGCCCCCTCCGGGACAAAAACACCGGGCAGCTCTAC.